A single sample gave rise to the 18 T cell receptor beta chains below, sequenced in a study of blood T cell repertoires in COVID-19 (TCRdb year 2020). Library creation used the immunoSEQ multiplex PCR assay. Not all clones reach the TCRdb copy of this immuneACCESS table, which keeps in-frame sequences only. Checked studies attribute under half of the gap to unresolved V genes and leave the rest unexplained. Within this sample are approximately 150,000 clones, with about 88% of them counted one time only. The ten largest clonotypes hold around 5% of the sample. Sequenced: peripheral blood. The receptor source for this set is a woman between 50 and 59 years old with COVID-19, enrolled during active disease.

The chain is built from TRBV27 and TRBJ2-7, with a tentative D call TRBD2 (6 bases). V was shortened by 5 bases and J by 6 bases, with 17 bases between the two germline ends. CDR3 length: 14 amino acids. CDR1 MNHEY and CDR2 SMNVEV come from the germline V gene (reference sequence). The CDR3 loop reads CASSPWGGTGEQYF. Here the CDR3 DNA reads TGTGCCAGCAGTCCCTGGGGAGGAACGGGCGAGCAGTACTTC.

V usage is TRBV2 and J usage is TRBJ1-3; D is ambiguous. The CDR3 has 14 amino acids. CDR1 is SNHLY, CDR2 FYNNEI, per germline. The V end was cut by 3 bases, the J end by 0 bases, with 6 bases between. Written as DNA, the CDR3 is TGTGCCAGCAGTGATCGTAGCTCTGGAAACACCATATATTTT. Its translation: CASSDRSSGNTIYF.

This rearrangement joins TRBV7-7 to TRBJ1-4, with TRBD1 matching over 9 bases. V was clipped by 5 bases and J by 4 bases; unmatched bases: 8. Germline V gene data show CDR1 as SSHAT and CDR2 as FNYEAQ (reference sequence). This CDR3 region has 16 residues. CDR3 in amino acids: CASSERGTGLNEKLFF. The CDR3 DNA sequence: TGTGCCAGCAGCGAACGAGGGACAGGGCTTAATGAAAAACTGTTTTTT.

The chain uses TRBV27 and TRBJ2-3; possible D gene TRBD2, 7 bases. Per the germline V gene, CDR1 is MNHEY and CDR2 is SMNVEV (reference sequence). The V end lost 3 bases, the J end lost 3 bases, and 16 bases lay between the germline ends. The CDR3 has 16 amino acids. The CDR3 coding sequence is TGTGCCAGCAGTTTTGAGGGGGGGAGGTATACAGATACGCAGTATTTT. It yields the protein CASSFEGGRYTDTQYF.

V and J are TRBV6-5 and TRBJ1-3, with 7 bases lining up with TRBD1. This CDR3 contains 15 residues. V gave up 6 bases and J gave up 2 bases; unmatched junction bases: 7. CDR1 and CDR2 (germline): MNHEY, SVGAGI. CDR3 sequence (DNA): TGTGCCAGCAGACACGACAGGGCCGCTGGAAACACCATATATTTT. It codes for CASRHDRAAGNTIYF.

The chain couples TRBV18 to TRBJ2-1, with 15 bases fitting TRBD2. The CDR3 has 18 amino acids. Germline V gives CDR1 KGHSH, CDR2 LQKENI. J was trimmed by 4 bases and V by 3 bases; bases with no gene match: 7. The CDR3 bases are TGTGCCAGCTCACCTCCCGGACTAGCGGGGGGGACGTACAATGAGCAGTTCTTC. This encodes CASSPPGLAGGTYNEQFF.

The rearrangement joins TRBV5-1 to TRBJ2-7; 11 positions agree with TRBD1. The germline V gene has CDR1 SGHRS and CDR2 YFSETQ. J lost 5 bases, V lost 4 bases, and 8 bases had no gene match. The CDR3 loop spans 15 amino acids. In DNA, the CDR3 is TGCGCCAGCAGCATACCGGGACAGGGGGGGAACGAGCAGTACTTC. Protein product: CASSIPGQGGNEQYF.

CDR3 DNA sequence: TGTGCCAGTAGTCCTCAGGGGAGCTCCTATAATTCACCCCTCCACTTT. Its translation is CASSPQGSSYNSPLHF. This rearrangement joins TRBV19 to TRBJ1-6, with D possibly matching TRBD1 (6 bases). Trimming removed 5 bases at V and 0 bases at J, with 11 bases between. The CDR3 is made up of 16 amino acids. Germline CDR1 is LNHDA and CDR2 is SQIVND (reference sequence). Complete variable domain (other parts from reference TRBV19 and TRBJ1-6): DGGITQSPKYLFRKEGQNVTLSCEQNLNHDAMYWYRQDPGQGLRLIYYSQIVNDFQKGDIAEGYSVSREKKESFPLTVTSAQKNPTAFYLCASSPQGSSYNSPLHFGNGTRLTVT.

The gene calls are TRBV6-6 and TRBJ1-2, with a tentative D call TRBD1 (6 bases). V gave up 6 bases and J gave up 7 bases, with 15 bases separating them. Germline CDR1 and CDR2: MNHNY and SVGAGI (reference sequence). The CDR3 sequence is 13 residues long. The CDR3 DNA is TGTGCCAGCAGCCCCTCAGGGGCGGTTGGCTACACCTTC. Translation gives CASSPSGAVGYTF.

This rearrangement joins TRBV4-1 to TRBJ1-6; D is unresolved. This CDR3 contains 13 residues. Trimming pared 0 bases from V and 13 bases from J, leaving 10 bases between. Germline V lookup: CDR1 MGHRA, CDR2 YSYEKL. The chain's CDR3 is CASSQELGRPLHF. For the CDR3, the DNA is TGCGCCAGCAGCCAAGAATTGGGCAGGCCCCTCCACTTT.

V gene TRBV14 combines with J gene TRBJ1-2, with 9 nucleotides matching TRBD1. V dropped 1 base and J dropped 4; count of bases not matched to a gene: 4. CDR3 size: 15 residues. Germline V lookup: CDR1 SGHDN, CDR2 FVKESK. CDR3 sequence (DNA): TGTGCCAGCAGCCAAGTGGGACAGGGCCTCTATGGCTACACCTTC. Translating gives CASSQVGQGLYGYTF.

This clone was seen just once. This chain uses TRBV28 with TRBJ1-3; D remains ambiguous. The CDR3 is made up of 16 amino acids. From germline, CDR1 is MDHEN and CDR2 SYDVKM. Deletions cut 6 bases from V and 0 bases from J, with 15 bases between. CDR3 residues: CASSPDLGYSGNTIYF. For the CDR3, the DNA is TGTGCCAGCAGCCCGGATTTGGGCTACTCTGGAAACACCATATATTTT.

The V and J genes are TRBV10-3 and TRBJ1-5, with 9 bases that match TRBD1. The germline V gene has CDR1 ENHRY and CDR2 SYGVKD. The CDR3 is made up of 14 amino acids. After removal of 6 bases from V and 5 bases from J, the junction contained 5 bases not matched to a gene. The CDR3 spells CAIRGQGMHQPQHF. CDR3 sequence (DNA): TGTGCCATCAGGGGACAGGGTATGCATCAGCCCCAGCATTTT.

This clone was seen only once. The chain couples TRBV19 to TRBJ2-2, with a weak D call TRBD1 (6 bases). V gave up 5 bases and J gave up 7 bases, with 14 bases separating them. Germline CDR1 and CDR2: LNHDA and SQIVND (reference sequence). The CDR3 runs to 14 residues. The CDR3 protein is CASSQQGGHGELFF. As DNA, the CDR3 is TGTGCCAGTAGTCAACAGGGCGGGCACGGGGAGCTGTTTTTT.

The chain carries TRBV28 and TRBJ1-5; D call uncertain. CDR1 and CDR2 (germline): MDHEN, SYDVKM. The CDR3 extends over 12 amino acids. V was shortened by 7 bases and J by 6 bases, with 10 bases between the two germline ends. CDR3 bases: TGTGCCAGCAACCCGCTCGGTCAGCCCCAGCATTTT. This gives the protein CASNPLGQPQHF. Full variable domain (missing parts from reference TRBV28 and TRBJ1-5): DVKVTQSSRYLVKRTGEKVFLECVQDMDHENMFWYRQDPGLGLRLIYFSYDVKMKEKGDIPEGYSVSREKKERFSLILESASTNQTSMYLCASNPLGQPQHFGDGTRLSIL.

This chain links TRBV15 with TRBJ1-3; possibly TRBD1 for D (6 bases). This CDR3 is built from 16 residues. V dropped 1 base and J dropped 4 bases, with 14 bases sitting between them. Per germline, CDR1 LNHNV and CDR2 YYDKDF (reference sequence). The CDR3 DNA is TGTGCCACCAGCAGAGGGGCAGGGGATTTCGGAAACACCATATATTTT. Its protein product is CATSRGAGDFGNTIYF.

The chain couples TRBV5-6 to TRBJ2-1, with D possibly being TRBD2 (7 bases). The CDR3 totals 17 residues. V was trimmed by 2 bases and J by 9 bases, leaving 24 bases between them. CDR1 and CDR2 (germline): SGHDT, YYEEEE. CDR3 loop: CASSFPFLSGGRGEQFF. DNA of the CDR3: TGTGCCAGCAGCTTTCCTTTTCTGTCGGGGGGCAGGGGTGAGCAGTTCTTC.

The gene calls are TRBV4-1 and TRBJ1-1; D might be TRBD1 (5 bases). This CDR3 contains 13 residues. V was shortened by 3 bases and J by 5 bases, with 10 bases between the two germline ends. The germline V gene has CDR1 MGHRA and CDR2 YSYEKL. CDR3 amino acids: CASSHGGGTEAFF. The CDR3 DNA follows: TGCGCCAGCAGCCATGGGGGAGGAACTGAAGCTTTCTTT.